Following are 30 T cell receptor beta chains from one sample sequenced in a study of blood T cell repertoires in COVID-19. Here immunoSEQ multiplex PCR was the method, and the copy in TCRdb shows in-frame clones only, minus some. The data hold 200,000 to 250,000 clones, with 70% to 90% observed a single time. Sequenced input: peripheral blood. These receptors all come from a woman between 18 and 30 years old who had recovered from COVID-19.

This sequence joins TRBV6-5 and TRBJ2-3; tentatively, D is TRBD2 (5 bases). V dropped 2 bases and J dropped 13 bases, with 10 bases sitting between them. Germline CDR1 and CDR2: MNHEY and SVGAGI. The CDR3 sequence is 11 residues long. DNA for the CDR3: TGTGCCAGCAGTTACGGTGGGAGAGAGTATTTT. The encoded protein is CASSYGGREYF.

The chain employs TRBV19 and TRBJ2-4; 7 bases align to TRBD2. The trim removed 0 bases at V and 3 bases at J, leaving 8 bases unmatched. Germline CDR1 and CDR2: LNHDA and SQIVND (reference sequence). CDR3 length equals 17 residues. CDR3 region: CASSIDLRELGKNIQYF. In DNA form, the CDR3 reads TGTGCCAGTAGTATAGATCTGCGGGAGTTAGGCAAAAACATTCAGTACTTC.

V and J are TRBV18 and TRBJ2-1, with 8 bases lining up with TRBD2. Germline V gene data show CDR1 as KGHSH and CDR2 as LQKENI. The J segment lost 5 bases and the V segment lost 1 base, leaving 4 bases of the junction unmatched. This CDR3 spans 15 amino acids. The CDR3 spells CASSPLSGGDNEQFF. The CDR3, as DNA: TGTGCCAGCTCACCACTCTCGGGAGGGGACAATGAGCAGTTCTTC.

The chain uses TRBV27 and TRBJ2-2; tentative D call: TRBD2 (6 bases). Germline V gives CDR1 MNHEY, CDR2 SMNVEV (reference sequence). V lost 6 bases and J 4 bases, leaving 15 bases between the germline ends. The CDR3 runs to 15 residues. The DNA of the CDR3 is TGTGCCAGCAGCACCCTAGCGACGATCACCGGGGAGCTGTTTTTT. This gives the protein CASSTLATITGELFF.

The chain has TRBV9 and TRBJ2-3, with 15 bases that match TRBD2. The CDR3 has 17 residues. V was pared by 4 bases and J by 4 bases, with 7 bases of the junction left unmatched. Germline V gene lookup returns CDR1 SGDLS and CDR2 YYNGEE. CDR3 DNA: TGTGCCAGCAGCTCTGGACTAGCGGGAGGGCCATCAGATACGCAGTATTTT. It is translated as CASSSGLAGGPSDTQYF.

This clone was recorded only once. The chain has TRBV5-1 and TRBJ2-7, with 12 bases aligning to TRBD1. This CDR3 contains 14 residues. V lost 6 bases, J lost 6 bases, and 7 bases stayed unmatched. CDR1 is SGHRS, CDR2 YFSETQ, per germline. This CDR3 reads CASKTGQGAFEQYF. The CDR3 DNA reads TGCGCCAGCAAGACGGGACAGGGGGCTTTCGAGCAGTACTTC.

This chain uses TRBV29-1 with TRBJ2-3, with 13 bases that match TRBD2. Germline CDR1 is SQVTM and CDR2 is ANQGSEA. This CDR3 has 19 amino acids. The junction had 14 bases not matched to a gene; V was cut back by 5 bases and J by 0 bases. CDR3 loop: CSVNAGLAGEPPSTDTQYF. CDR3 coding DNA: TGCAGCGTTAATGCAGGACTAGCGGGAGAACCTCCTAGCACAGATACGCAGTATTTT.

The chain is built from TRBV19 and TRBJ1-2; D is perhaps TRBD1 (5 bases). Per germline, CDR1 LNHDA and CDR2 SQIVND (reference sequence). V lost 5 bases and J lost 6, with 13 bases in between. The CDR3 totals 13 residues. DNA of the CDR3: TGTGCCAGTAGTGCGGGACCTAGGAATGGCTACACCTTC. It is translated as CASSAGPRNGYTF.

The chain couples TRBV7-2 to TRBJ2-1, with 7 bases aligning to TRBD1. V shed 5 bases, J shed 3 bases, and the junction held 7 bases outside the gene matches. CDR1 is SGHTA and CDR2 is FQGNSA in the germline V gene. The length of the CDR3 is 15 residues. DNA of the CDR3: TGTGCCAGCAGCGTTGACAGGGCATTCTACAATGAGCAGTTCTTC. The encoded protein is CASSVDRAFYNEQFF. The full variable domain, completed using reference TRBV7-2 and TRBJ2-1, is GAGVSQSPSNKVTEKGKDVELRCDPISGHTALYWYRQSLGQGLEFLIYFQGNSAPDKSGLPSDRFSAERTGGSVSTLTIQRTQQEDSAVYLCASSVDRAFYNEQFFGPGTRLTVL.

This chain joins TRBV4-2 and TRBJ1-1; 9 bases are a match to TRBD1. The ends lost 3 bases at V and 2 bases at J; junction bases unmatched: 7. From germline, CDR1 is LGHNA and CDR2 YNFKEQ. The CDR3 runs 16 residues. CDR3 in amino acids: CASSHPGQGLNTEAFF. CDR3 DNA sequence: TGTGCCAGCAGCCACCCCGGACAGGGGTTAAACACTGAAGCTTTCTTT.

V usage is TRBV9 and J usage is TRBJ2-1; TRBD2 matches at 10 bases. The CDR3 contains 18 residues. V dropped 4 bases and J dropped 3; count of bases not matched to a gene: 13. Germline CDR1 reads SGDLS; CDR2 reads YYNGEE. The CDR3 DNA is TGTGCCAGCAGCTCAATAGTCCCCGGGACTAGCGACTACAATGAGCAGTTCTTC. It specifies CASSSIVPGTSDYNEQFF.

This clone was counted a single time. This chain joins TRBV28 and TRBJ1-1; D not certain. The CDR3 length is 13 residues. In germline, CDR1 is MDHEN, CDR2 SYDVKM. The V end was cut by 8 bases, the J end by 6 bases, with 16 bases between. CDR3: CASSEATGSEAFF. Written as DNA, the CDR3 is TGTGCCAGCTCCGAGGCGACCGGGTCTGAAGCTTTCTTT.

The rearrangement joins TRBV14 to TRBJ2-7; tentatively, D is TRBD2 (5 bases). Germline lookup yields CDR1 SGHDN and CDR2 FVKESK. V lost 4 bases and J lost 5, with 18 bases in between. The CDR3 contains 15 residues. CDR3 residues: CASSPLDEIGDEQYF. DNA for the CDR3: TGTGCCAGCAGCCCGTTAGACGAGATCGGGGACGAGCAGTACTTC.

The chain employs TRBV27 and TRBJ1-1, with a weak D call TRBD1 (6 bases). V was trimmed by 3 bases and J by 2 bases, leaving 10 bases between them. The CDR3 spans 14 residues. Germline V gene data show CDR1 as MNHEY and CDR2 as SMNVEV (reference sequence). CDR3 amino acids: CASSFLRGNTEAFF. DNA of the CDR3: TGTGCCAGCAGTTTTCTCAGGGGCAACACTGAAGCTTTCTTT.

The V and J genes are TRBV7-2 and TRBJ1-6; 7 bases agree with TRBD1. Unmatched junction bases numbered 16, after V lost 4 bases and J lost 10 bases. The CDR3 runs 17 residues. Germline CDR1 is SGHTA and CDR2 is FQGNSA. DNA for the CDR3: TGTGCCAGCAGCTCCCTCGATCCGACAGGGTTTAACTCACCCCTCCACTTT. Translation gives CASSSLDPTGFNSPLHF.

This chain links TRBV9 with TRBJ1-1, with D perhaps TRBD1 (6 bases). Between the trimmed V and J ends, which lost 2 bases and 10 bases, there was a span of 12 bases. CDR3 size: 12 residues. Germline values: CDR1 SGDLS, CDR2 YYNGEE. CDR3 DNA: TGTGCCAGCAGCGTCAGGGGACATCCAGCTTTCTTT. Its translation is CASSVRGHPAFF.

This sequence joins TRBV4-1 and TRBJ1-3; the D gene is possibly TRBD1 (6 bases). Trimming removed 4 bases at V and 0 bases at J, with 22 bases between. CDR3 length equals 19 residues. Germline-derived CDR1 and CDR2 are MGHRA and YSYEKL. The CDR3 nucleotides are TGCGCCAGCAGCCCTCCCAGGGGCCCGGCGGGCCGCTCTGGAAACACCATATATTTT. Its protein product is CASSPPRGPAGRSGNTIYF.

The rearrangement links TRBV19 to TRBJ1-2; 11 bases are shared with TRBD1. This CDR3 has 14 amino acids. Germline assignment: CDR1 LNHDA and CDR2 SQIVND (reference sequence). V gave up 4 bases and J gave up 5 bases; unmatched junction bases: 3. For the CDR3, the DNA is TGTGCCAGTAGTAGCGGACAGGGGGCGTATGGCTACACCTTC. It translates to CASSSGQGAYGYTF.

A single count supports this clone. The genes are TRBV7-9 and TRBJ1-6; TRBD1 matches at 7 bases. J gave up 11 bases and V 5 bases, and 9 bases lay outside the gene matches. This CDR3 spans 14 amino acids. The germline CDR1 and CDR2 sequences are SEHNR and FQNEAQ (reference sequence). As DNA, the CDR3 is TGTGCCAGCAGCCTCGGGACAGTCCAGGCACCCCTCCACTTT. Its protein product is CASSLGTVQAPLHF.

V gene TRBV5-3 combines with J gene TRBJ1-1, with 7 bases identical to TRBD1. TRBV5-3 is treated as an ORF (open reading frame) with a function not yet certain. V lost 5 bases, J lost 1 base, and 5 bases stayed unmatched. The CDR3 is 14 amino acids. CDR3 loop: CARSSGTENTEAFF. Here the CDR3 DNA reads TGTGCCAGAAGTTCCGGGACAGAGAACACTGAAGCTTTCTTT.

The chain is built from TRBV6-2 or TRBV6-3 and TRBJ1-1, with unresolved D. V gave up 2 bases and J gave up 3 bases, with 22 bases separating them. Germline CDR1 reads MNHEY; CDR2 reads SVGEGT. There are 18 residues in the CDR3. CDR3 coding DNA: TGTGCCAGCAGTTACGAAAGTGGCACAAGGGAGAGGGACACTGAAGCTTTCTTT. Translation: CASSYESGTRERDTEAFF.

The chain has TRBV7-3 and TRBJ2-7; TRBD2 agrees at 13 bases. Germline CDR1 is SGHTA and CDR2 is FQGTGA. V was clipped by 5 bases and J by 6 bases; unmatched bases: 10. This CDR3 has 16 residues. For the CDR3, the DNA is TGTGCCAGCAGCCCCGCCAGACTAGCGGGAGGATGCGAGCAGTACTTC. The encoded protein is CASSPARLAGGCEQYF.

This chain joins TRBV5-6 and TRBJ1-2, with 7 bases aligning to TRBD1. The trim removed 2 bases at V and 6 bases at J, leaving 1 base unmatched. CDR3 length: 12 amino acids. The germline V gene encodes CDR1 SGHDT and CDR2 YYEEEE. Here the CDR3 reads CASSFDRDGYTF. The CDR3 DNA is TGTGCCAGCAGCTTCGACAGGGATGGCTACACCTTC.

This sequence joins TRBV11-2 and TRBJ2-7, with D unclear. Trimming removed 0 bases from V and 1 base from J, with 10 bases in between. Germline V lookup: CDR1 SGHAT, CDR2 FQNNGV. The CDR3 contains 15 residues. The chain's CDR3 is CASSLDRGPSYEQYF. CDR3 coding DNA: TGTGCCAGCAGCTTAGATCGAGGTCCTTCCTACGAGCAGTACTTC.

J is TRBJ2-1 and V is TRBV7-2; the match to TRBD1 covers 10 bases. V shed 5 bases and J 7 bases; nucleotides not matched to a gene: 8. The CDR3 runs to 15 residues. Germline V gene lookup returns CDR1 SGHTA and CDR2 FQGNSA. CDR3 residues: CASSLRRQGANEQFF. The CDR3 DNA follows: TGTGCCAGCAGCCTAAGAAGACAGGGGGCAAATGAGCAGTTCTTC.

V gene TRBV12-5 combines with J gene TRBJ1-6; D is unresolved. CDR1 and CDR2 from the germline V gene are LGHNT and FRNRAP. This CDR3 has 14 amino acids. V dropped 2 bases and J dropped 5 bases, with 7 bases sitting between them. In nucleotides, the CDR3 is TGTGCTAGTGGTTTGACCGGAGATAATTCACCCCTCCACTTT. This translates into CASGLTGDNSPLHF.

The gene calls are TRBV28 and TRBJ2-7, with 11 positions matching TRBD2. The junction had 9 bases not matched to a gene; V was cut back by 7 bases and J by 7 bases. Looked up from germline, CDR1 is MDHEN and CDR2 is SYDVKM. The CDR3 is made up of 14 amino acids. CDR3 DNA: TGTGCCAGCACACTAGCGGGAGCGTCTGGGGAGCAGTACTTC. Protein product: CASTLAGASGEQYF.

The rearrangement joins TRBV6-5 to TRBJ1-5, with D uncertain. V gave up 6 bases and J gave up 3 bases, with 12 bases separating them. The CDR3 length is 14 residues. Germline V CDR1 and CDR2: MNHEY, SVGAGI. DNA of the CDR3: TGTGCCAGCAGGGTGCAGATTTACAATCAGCCCCAGCATTTT. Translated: CASRVQIYNQPQHF.

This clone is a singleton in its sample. DNA for the CDR3: TGCAGCGTTGGGGCAGCTGGTAGGGGCACTGAAGCTTTCTTT. Translated, it gives CSVGAAGRGTEAFF. The rearrangement joins TRBV29-1 to TRBJ1-1, with D perhaps matching TRBD1 (5 bases). The germline V gene has CDR1 SQVTM and CDR2 ANQGSEA. This CDR3 has 14 residues. V dropped 4 bases and J dropped 4 bases, with 16 bases sitting between them.

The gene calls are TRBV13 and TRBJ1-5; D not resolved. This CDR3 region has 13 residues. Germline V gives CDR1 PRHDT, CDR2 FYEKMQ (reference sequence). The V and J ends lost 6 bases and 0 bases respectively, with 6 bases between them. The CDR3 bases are TGTGCCAGCAGTAGCACTAGCAATCAGCCCCAGCATTTT. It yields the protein CASSSTSNQPQHF. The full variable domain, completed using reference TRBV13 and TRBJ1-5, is AAGVIQSPRHLIKEKRETATLKCYPIPRHDTVYWYQQGPGQDPQFLISFYEKMQSDKGSIPDRFSAQQFSDYHSELNMSSLELGDSALYFCASSSTSNQPQHFGDGTRLSIL.